What follows describes a single T cell receptor (beta chain). What it binds is not known. Given a much more abundant clone one base away, this may be a read error. In patients chosen for sequencing, flow cytometry had shown CD8+CD57+ cell expansion. The diagnosis in all patients was severe acquired aplastic anemia. When blood sampling took place, the patients had received no therapy. This sample was taken from a study of CD8+CD57+ T cells in acquired aplastic anemia. The CDR3 runs to 16 residues. Germline V gene data show CDR1 as MRHNA and CDR2 as SNTAGT. Notes on the study in general: Found in both controls and patients were 25 to 35 CD8+ CDR3 sequences. With respect to CD8+ Simpson's diversity, patients and controls did not differ significantly.

Genomic DNA provided the template from which TCR beta VDJ and CDR3 profiles were obtained. MiXCR, applied by TCRdb to the reads, yields one record per CDR3 protein. The table records about 40,000 distinct CDR3 sequences, over 55% of them present only once. The V gene is TRBV6-4, the J gene TRBJ2-3; D tentatively fits TRBD1 or TRBD2 (6 bases each). The TCR was taken from a human donor with aplastic anemia. Material: sorted CD4+, CD8+, or CD8+CD57+ T cells (not recorded which) from PBMCs. CDR3 sequence: CASGDGSGAGSDTQYF. The CDR3 DNA is TGTGCCAGCGGTGATGGGTCGGGGGCCGGGTCTGATACGCAGTATTTT.